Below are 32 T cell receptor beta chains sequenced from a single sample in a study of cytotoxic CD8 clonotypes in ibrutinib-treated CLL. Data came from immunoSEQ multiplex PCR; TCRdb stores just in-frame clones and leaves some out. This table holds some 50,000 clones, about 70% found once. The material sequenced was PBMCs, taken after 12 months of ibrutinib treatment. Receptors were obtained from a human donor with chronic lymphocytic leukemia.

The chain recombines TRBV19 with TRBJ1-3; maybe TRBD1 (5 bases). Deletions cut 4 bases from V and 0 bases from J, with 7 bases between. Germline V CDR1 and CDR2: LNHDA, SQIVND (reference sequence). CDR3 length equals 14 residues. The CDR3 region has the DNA TGTGCCAGTAGTACCGACAGCTCTGGAAACACCATATATTTT. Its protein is CASSTDSSGNTIYF.

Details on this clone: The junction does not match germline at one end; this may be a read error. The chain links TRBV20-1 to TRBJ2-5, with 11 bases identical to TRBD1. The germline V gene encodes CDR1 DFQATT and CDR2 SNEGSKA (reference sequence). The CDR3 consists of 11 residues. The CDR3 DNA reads TGCAGTGCTAGTGCGGGACAGGGGGTCAACTTC. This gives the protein CSASAGQGVNF.

CDR3: CASSDPSGAGEQYF. DNA for the CDR3: TGTGCCAGCAGTGACCCTAGCGGGGCTGGCGAGCAGTACTTC. The V and J genes are TRBV2 and TRBJ2-7; TRBD2 aligns across 9 bases. Germline CDR1 and CDR2: SNHLY and FYNNEI. The V and J ends lost 3 bases and 6 bases, in that order; junction bases with no gene match: 6. The CDR3 is 14 residues long.

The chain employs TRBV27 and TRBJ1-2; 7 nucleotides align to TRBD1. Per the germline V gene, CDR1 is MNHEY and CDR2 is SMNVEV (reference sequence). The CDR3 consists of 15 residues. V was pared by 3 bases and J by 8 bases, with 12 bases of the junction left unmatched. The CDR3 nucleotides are TGTGCCAGCAGTTTCGCCTCAGGGGGGCCCCGGGGCTACACCTTC. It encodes CASSFASGGPRGYTF.

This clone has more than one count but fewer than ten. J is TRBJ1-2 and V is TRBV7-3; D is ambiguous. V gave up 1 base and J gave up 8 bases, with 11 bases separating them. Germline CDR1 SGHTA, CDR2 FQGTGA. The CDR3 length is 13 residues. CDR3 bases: TGTGCCAGCAGCTTAAGCGGGGTGCTCGGCTACACCTTC. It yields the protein CASSLSGVLGYTF.

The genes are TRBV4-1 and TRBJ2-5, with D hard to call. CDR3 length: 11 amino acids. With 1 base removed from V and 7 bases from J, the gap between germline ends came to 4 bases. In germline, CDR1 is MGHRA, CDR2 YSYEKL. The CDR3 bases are TGCGCCAGCAGCCAAGGTGTGACCCAGTACTTC. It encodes CASSQGVTQYF.

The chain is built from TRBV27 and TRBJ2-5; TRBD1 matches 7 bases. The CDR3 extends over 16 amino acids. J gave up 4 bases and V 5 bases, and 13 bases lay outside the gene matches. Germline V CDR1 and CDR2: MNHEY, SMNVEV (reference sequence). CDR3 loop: CASSVGVTGVPETQYF. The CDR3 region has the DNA TGTGCCAGCAGTGTCGGGGTCACAGGGGTCCCAGAGACCCAGTACTTC.

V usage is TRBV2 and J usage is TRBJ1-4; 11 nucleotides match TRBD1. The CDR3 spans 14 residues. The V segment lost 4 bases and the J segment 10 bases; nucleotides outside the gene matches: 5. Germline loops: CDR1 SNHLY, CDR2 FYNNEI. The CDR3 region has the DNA TGTGCCAGCAGTGGGGGACAGGGGGTGGGAAAACTGTTTTTT. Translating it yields CASSGGQGVGKLFF. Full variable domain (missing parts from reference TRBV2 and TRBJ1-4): EPEVTQTPSHQVTQMGQEVILRCVPISNHLYFYWYRQILGQKVEFLVSFYNNEISEKSEIFDDQFSVERPDGSNFTLKIRSTKLEDSAMYFCASSGGQGVGKLFFGSGTQLSVL.

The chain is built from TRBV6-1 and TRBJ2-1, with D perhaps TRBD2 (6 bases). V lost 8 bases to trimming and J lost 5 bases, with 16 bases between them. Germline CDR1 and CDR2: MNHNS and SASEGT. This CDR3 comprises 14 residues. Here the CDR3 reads CASLRDFTNNEQFF. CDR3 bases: TGTGCCAGCCTGCGGGACTTCACAAACAATGAGCAGTTCTTC.

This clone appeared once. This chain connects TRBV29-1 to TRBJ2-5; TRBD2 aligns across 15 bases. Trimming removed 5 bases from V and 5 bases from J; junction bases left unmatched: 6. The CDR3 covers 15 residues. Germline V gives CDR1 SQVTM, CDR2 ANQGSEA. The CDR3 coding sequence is TGCAGCGTTAATGGACTAGCGGGGGGGCCTGAGACCCAGTACTTC. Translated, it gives CSVNGLAGGPETQYF.

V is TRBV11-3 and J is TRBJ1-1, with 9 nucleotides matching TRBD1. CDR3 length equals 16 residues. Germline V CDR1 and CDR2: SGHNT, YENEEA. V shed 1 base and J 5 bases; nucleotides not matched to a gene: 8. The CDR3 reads CASSLGEGTGRTEAFF. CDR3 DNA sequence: TGTGCCAGCAGCTTAGGGGAGGGGACAGGGCGTACTGAAGCTTTCTTT.

The CDR3 sequence is CSAPFSYEQYF. DNA for the CDR3: TGCAGTGCGCCTTTTTCCTACGAGCAGTACTTC. J is TRBJ2-7 and V is TRBV20-1; D not certain. Germline values: CDR1 DFQATT, CDR2 SNEGSKA (reference sequence). Between the trimmed V and J ends, which lost 6 bases and 1 base, there was a span of 7 bases. The CDR3 is made up of 11 amino acids.

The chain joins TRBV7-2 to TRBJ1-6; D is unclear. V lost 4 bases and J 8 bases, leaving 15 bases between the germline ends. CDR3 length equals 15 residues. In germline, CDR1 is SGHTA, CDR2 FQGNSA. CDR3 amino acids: CASSSEGTRDSPLHF. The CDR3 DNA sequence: TGTGCCAGCAGCTCCGAGGGTACCCGTGATTCACCCCTCCACTTT.

This CDR3 reads CASSAEGAEAFF. The CDR3 DNA reads as TGTGCCAGCAGTGCCGAGGGTGCTGAAGCTTTCTTT. This chain joins TRBV6-5 and TRBJ1-1; no clear D gene. Trimming removed 5 bases at V and 6 bases at J, with 10 bases between. CDR3 length: 12 residues. CDR1 and CDR2 from the germline V gene are MNHEY and SVGAGI.

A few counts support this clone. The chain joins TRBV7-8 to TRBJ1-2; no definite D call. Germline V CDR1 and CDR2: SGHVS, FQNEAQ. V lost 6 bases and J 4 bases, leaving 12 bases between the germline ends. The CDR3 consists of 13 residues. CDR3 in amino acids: CASSPFQFYGYTF. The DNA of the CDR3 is TGTGCCAGCAGTCCTTTCCAGTTCTATGGCTACACCTTC.

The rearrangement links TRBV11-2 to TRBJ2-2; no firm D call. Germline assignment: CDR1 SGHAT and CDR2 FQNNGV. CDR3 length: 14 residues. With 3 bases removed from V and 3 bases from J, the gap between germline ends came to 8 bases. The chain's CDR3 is CASSLTRDTGELFF. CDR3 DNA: TGTGCCAGCAGCTTGACAAGGGACACCGGGGAGCTGTTTTTT.

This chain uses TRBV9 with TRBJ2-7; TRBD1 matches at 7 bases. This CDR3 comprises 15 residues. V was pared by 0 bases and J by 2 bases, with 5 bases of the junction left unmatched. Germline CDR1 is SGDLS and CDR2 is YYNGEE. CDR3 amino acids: CASSVGGQPTYEQYF. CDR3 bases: TGTGCCAGCAGCGTAGGGGGACAGCCAACCTACGAGCAGTACTTC.

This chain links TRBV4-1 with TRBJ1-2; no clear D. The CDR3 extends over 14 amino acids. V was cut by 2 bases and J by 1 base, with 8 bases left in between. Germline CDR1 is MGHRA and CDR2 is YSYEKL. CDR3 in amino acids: CASSQPHLNYGYTF. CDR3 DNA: TGCGCCAGCAGCCAACCACACCTTAACTATGGCTACACCTTC.

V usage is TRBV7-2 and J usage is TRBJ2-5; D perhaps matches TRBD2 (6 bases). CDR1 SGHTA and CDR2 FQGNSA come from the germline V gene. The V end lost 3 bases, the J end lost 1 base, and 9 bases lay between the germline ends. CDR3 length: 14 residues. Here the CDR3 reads CASSFRGAQETQYF. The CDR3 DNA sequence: TGTGCCAGCAGCTTCCGCGGGGCCCAAGAGACCCAGTACTTC.

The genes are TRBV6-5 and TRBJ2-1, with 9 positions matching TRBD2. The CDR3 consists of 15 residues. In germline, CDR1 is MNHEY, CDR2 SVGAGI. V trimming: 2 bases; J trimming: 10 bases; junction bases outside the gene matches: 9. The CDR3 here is CASSYASGAPGEQFF. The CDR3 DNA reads TGTGCCAGCAGTTACGCTAGCGGGGCACCGGGGGAGCAGTTCTTC.

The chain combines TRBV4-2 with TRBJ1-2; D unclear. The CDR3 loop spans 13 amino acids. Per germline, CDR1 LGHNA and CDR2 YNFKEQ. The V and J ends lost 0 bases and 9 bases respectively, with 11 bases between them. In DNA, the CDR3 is TGTGCCAGCAGCCAAGAAATGGGGAGTAGCTACACCTTC. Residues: CASSQEMGSSYTF.

The CDR3 DNA follows: TGTGCCAGCACCGCGGGGGGCGAGCAGTACTTC. Translated: CASTAGGEQYF. The rearrangement uses TRBV5-6 and TRBJ2-7; 8 nucleotides match TRBD2. The trim removed 6 bases at V and 6 bases at J, leaving 2 bases unmatched. The germline V gene encodes CDR1 SGHDT and CDR2 YYEEEE. The CDR3 is 11 residues long. Using reference TRBV5-6 and TRBJ2-7 for the parts outside the CDR3, the full variable domain is DAGVTQSPTHLIKTRGQQVTLRCSPKSGHDTVSWYQQALGQGPQFIFQYYEEEERQRGNFPDRFSGHQFPNYSSELNVNALLLGDSALYLCASTAGGEQYFGPGTRLTVT.

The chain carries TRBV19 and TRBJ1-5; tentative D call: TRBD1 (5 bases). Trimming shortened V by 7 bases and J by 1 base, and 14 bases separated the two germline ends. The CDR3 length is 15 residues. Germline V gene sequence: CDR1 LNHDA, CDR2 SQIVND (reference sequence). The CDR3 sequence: CASTAAGHSNQPQHF. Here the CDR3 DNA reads TGTGCCAGTACAGCGGCAGGACACAGCAATCAGCCCCAGCATTTT.

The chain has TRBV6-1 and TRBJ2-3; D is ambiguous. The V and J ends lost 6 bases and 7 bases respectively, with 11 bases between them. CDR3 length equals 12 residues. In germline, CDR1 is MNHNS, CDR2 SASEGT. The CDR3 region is CASSQELYTQYF. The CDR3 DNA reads TGTGCCAGCAGCCAGGAATTATATACGCAGTATTTT.

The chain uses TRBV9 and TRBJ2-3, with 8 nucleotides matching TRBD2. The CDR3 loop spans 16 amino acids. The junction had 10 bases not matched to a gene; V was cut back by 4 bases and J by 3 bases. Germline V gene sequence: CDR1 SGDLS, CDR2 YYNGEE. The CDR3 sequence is CASSTSRRGGTDTQYF. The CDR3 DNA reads TGTGCCAGCAGCACCTCCCGCCGGGGGGGGACAGATACGCAGTATTTT.

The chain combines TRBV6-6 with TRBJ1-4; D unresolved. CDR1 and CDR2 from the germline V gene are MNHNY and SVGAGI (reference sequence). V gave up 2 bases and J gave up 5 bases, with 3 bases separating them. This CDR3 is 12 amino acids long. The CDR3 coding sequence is TGTGCCAGCAGTTACACAAATGAAAAACTGTTTTTT. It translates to CASSYTNEKLFF.

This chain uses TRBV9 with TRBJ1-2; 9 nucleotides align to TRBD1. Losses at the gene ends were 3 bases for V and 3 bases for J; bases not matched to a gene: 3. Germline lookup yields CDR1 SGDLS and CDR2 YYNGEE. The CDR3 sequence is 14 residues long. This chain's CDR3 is CASSERQGDYGYTF. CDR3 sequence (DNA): TGTGCCAGCAGCGAGAGACAGGGGGACTATGGCTACACCTTC. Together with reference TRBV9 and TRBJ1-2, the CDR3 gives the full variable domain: DSGVTQTPKHLITATGQRVTLRCSPRSGDLSVYWYQQSLDQGLQFLIQYYNGEERAKGNILERFSAQQFPDLHSELNLSSLELGDSALYFCASSERQGDYGYTFGSGTRLTVV.

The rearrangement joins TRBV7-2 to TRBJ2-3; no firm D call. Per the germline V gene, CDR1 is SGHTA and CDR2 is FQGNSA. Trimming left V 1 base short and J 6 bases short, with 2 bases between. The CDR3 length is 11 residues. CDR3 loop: CASSLVDTQYF. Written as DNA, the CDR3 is TGTGCCAGCAGCTTAGTTGATACGCAGTATTTT.

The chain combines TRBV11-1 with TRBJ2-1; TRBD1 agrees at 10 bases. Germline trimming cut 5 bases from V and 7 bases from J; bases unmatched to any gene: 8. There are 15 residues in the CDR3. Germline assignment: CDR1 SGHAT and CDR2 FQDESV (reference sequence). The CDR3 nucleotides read TGTGCCAGCAGCCACCGACAGGGGGCGCGAAATGAGCAGTTCTTC. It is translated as CASSHRQGARNEQFF. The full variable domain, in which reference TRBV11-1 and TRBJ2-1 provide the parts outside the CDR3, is EAEVAQSPRYKITEKSQAVAFWCDPISGHATLYWYRQILGQGPELLVQFQDESVVDDSQLPKDRFSAERLKGVDSTLKIQPAELGDSAMYLCASSHRQGARNEQFFGPGTRLTVL.

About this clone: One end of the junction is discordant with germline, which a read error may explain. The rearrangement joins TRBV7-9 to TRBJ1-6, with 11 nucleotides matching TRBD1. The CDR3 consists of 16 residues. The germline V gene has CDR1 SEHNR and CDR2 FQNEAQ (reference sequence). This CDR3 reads CASSPYGQGAQSPLHF. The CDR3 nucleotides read TGTGCCAGCAGCCCCTACGGACAGGGGGCTCAATCACCTCTCCACTTT. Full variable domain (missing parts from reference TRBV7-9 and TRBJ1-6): DTGVSQNPRHKITKRGQNVTFRCDPISEHNRLYWYRQTLGQGPEFLTYFQNEAQLEKSRLLSDRFSAERPKGSFSTLEIQRTEQGDSAMYLCASSPYGQGAQSPLHFGNGTRLTVT.

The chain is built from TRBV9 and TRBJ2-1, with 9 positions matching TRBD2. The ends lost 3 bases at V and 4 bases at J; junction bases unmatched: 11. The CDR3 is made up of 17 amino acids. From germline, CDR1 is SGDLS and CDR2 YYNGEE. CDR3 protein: CASSGPLAGGPYNEQFF. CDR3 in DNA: TGTGCCAGCAGCGGACCCCTTGCGGGGGGGCCGTACAATGAGCAGTTCTTC.

The CDR3 protein is CASRKQGGSYEQYF. The CDR3 DNA sequence: TGTGCCAGCAGGAAACAGGGAGGGTCCTACGAGCAGTACTTC. The chain carries TRBV6-1 and TRBJ2-7; D is perhaps TRBD2 (7 bases). Germline CDR1 is MNHNS and CDR2 is SASEGT. The length of the CDR3 is 14 residues. V shed 6 bases and J shed 1 base, with 13 bases lying between them.